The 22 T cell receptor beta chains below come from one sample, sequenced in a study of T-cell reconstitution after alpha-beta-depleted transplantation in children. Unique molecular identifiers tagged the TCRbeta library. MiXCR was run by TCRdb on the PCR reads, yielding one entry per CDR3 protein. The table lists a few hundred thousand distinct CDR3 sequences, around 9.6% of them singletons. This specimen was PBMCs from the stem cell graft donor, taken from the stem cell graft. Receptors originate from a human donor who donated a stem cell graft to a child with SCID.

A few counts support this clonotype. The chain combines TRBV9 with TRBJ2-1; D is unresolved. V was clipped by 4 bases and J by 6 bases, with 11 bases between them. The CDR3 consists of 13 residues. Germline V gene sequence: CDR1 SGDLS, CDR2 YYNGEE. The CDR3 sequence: CASSTLGFNEQFF. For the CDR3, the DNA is TGTGCCAGCAGCACCCTAGGGTTCAATGAGCAGTTCTTC.

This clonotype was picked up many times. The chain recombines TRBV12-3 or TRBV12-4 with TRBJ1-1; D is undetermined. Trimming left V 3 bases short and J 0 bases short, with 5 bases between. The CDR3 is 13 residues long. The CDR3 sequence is CASSFKVNTEAFF. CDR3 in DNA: TGTGCCAGCAGTTTTAAAGTGAACACTGAAGCTTTCTTT.

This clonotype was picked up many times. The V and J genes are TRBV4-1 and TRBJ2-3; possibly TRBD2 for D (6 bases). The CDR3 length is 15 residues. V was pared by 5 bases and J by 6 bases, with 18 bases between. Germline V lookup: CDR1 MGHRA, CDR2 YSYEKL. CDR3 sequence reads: CASSATVWGEDTQYF. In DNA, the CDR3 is TGCGCCAGCAGCGCGACCGTGTGGGGGGAGGATACGCAGTATTTT.

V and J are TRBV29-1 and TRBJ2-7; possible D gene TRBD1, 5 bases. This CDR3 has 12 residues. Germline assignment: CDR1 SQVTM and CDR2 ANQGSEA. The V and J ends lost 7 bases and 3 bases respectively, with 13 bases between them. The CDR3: CSASPDNYEQYF. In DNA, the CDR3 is TGCAGCGCTAGTCCGGACAACTACGAGCAGTACTTC.

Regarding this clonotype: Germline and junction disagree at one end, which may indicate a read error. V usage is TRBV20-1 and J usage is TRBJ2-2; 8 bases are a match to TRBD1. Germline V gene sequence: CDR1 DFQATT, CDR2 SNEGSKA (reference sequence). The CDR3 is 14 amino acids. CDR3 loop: CGARGQVDTGELFF. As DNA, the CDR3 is TGCGGTGCTAGGGGACAGGTCGACACCGGGGAGCTGTTTTTT.

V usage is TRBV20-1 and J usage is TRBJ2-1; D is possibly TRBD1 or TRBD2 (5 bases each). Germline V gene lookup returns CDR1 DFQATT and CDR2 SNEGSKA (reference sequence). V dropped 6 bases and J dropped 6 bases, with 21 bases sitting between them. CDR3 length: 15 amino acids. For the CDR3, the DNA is TGCAGTGCAAGGACTTTCGTTCAGGGTAGCAATGAGCAGTTCTTC. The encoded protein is CSARTFVQGSNEQFF.

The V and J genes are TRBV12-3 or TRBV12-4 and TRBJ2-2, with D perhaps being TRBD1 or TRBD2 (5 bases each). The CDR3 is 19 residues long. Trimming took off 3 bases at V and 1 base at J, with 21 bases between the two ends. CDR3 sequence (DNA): TGTGCCAGCAGTTTTTATTTCCCGGTTGCAGGGAGGAACACCGGGGAGCTGTTTTTT. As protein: CASSFYFPVAGRNTGELFF.

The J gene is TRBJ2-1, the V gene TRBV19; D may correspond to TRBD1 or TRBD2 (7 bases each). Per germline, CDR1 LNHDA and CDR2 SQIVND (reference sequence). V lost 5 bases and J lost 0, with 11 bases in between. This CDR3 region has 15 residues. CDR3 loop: CASSQGGPSYNEQFF. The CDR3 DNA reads TGTGCCAGTAGTCAGGGGGGGCCCTCCTACAATGAGCAGTTCTTC.

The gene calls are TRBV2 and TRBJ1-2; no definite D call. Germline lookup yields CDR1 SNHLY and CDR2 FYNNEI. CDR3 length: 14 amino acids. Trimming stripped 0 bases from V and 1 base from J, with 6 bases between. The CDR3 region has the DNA TGTGCCAGCAGTGAAGCAGTGAATAACTATGGCTACACCTTC. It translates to CASSEAVNNYGYTF.

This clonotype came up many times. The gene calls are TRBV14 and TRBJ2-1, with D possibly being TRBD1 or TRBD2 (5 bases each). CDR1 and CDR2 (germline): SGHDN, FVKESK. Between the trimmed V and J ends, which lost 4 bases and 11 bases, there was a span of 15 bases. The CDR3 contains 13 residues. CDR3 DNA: TGTGCCAGCAGCCCGGGGCGTTCGGGACAGCAGTTCTTC. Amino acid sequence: CASSPGRSGQQFF.

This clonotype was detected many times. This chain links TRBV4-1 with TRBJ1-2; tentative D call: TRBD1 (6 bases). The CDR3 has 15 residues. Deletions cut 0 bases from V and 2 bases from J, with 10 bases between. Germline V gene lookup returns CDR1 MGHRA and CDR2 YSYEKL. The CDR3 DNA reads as TGCGCCAGCAGCCAAGAGACAGGACTGAACTATGGCTACACCTTC. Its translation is CASSQETGLNYGYTF.

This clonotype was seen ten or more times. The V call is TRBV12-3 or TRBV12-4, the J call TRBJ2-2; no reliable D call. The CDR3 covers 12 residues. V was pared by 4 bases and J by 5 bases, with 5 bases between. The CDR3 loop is CASSSTTGELFF. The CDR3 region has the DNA TGTGCCAGCAGTTCTACAACCGGGGAGCTGTTTTTT.

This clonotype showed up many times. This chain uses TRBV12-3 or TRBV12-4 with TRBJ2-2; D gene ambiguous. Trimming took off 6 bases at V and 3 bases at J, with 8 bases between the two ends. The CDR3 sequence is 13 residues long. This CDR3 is CASSPRYTGELFF. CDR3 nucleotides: TGTGCCAGCAGCCCCCGCTACACCGGGGAGCTGTTTTTT.

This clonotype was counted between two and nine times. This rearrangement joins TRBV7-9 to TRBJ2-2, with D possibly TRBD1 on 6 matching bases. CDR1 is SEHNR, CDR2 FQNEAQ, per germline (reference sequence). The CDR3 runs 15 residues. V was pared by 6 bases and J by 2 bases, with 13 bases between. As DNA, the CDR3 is TGTGCCAGCAGAAGGACAGTAGCCAACACCGGGGAGCTGTTTTTT. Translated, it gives CASRRTVANTGELFF.

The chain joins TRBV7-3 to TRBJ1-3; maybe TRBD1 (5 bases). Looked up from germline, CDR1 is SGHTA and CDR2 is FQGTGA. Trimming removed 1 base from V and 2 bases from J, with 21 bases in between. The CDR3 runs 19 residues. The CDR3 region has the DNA TGTGCCAGCAGCTTAAATCCCTCCCGACAGAGGCGACCTGGAAACACCATATATTTT. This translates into CASSLNPSRQRRPGNTIYF.

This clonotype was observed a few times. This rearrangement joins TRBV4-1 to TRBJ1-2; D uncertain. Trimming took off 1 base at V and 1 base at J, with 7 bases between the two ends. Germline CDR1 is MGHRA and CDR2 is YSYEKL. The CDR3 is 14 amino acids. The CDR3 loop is CASSQAGINYGYTF. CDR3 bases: TGCGCCAGCAGCCAAGCCGGGATTAACTATGGCTACACCTTC.

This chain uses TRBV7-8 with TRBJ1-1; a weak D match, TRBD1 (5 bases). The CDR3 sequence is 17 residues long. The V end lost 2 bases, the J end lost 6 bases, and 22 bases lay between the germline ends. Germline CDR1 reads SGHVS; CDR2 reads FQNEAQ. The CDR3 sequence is CASSLRTSTAPGSEAFF. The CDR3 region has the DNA TGTGCCAGCAGCTTAAGGACATCCACCGCCCCGGGCTCTGAAGCTTTCTTT.

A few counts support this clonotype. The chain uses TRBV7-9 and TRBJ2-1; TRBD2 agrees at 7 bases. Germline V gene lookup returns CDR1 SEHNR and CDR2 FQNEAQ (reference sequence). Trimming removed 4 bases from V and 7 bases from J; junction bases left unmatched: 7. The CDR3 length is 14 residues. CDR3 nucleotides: TGTGCCAGCAGCTCGACCGGGACTACAAATGAGCAGTTCTTC. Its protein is CASSSTGTTNEQFF.

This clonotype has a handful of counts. The CDR3 loop reads CASSPSLRETQYF. DNA of the CDR3: TGTGCCAGCAGTCCCAGTTTGCGAGAGACCCAGTACTTC. This chain links TRBV27 with TRBJ2-5; D is unresolved. CDR1 is MNHEY and CDR2 is SMNVEV in the germline V gene (reference sequence). V lost 5 bases and J lost 4, with 11 bases in between. This CDR3 has 13 residues.

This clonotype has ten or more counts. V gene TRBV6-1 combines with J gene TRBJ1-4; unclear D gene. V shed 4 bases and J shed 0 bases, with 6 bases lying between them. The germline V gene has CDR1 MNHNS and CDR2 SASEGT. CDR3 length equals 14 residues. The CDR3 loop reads CASSVIATNEKLFF. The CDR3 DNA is TGTGCCAGCAGTGTGATTGCAACTAATGAAAAACTGTTTTTT.

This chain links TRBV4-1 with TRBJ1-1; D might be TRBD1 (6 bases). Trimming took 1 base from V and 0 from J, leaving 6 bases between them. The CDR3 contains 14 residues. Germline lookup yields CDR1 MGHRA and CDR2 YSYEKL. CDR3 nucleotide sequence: TGCGCCAGCAGCCAAGGGGACATGAACACTGAAGCTTTCTTT. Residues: CASSQGDMNTEAFF.

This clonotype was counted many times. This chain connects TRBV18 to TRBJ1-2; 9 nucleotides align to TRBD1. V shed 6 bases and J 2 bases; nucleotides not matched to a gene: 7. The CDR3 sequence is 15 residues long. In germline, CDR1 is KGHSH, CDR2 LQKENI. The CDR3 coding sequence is TGTGCCAGCTCCCGACAGGGGACAGGGAACTATGGCTACACCTTC. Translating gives CASSRQGTGNYGYTF.